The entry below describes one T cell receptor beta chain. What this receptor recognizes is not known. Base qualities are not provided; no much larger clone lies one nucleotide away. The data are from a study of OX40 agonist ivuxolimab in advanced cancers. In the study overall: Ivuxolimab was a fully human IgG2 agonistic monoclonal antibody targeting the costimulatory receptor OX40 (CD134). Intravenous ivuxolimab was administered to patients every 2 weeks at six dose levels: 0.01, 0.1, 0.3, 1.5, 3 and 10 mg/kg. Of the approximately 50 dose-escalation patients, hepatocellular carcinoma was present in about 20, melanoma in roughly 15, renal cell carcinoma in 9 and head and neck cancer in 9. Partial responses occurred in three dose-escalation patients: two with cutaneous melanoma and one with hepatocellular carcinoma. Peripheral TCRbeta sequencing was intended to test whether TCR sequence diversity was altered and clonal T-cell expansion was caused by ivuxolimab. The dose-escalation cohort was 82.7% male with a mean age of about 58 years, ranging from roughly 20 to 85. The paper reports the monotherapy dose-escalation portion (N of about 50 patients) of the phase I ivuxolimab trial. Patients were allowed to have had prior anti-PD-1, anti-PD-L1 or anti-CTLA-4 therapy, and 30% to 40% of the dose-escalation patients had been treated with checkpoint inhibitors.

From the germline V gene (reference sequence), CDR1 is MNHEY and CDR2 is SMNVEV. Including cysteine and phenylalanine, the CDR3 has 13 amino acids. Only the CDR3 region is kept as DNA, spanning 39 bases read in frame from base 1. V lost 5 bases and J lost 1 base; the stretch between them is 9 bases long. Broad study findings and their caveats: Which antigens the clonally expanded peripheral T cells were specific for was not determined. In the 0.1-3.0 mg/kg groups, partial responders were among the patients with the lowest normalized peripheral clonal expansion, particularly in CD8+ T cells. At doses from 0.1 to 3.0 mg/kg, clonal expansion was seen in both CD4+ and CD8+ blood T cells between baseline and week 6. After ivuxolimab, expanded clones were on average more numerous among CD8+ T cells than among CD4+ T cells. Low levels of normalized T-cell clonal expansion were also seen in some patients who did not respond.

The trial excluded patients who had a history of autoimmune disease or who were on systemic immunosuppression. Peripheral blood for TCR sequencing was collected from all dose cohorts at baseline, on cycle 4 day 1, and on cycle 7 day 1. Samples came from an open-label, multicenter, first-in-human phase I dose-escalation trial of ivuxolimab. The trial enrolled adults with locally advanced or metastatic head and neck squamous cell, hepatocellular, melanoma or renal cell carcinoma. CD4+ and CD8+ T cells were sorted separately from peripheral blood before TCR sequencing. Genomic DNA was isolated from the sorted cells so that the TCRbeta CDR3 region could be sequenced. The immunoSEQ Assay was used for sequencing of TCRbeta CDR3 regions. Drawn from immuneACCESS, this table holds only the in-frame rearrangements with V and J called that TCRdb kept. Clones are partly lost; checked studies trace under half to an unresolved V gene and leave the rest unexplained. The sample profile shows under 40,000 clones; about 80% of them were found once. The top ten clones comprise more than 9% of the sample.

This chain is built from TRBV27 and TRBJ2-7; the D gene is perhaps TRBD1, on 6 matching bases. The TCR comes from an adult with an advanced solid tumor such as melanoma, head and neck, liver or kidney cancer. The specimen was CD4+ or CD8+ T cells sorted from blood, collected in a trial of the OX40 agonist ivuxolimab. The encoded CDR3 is CASSVGQSYEQYF. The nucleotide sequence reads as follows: TGTGCCAGCAGTGTAGGACAGTCCTACGAGCAGTACTTC.